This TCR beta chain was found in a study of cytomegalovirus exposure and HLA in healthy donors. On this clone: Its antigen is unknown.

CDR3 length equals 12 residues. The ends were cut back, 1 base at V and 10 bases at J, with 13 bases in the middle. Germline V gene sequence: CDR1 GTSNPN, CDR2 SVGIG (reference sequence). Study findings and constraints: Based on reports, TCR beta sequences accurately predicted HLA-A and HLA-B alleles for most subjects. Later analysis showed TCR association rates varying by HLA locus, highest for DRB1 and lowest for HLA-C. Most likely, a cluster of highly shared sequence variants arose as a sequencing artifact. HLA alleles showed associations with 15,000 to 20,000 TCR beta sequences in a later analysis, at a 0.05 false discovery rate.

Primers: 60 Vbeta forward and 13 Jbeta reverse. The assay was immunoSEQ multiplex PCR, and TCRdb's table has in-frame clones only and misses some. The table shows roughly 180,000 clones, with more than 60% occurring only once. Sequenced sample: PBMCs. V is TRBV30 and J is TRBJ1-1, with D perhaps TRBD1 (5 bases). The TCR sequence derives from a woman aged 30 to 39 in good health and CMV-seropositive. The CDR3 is CAWSDQGGGAFF. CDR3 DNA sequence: TGTGCCTGGAGTGACCAGGGTGGTGGAGCTTTCTTT. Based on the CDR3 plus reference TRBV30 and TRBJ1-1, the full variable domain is SQTIHQWPATLVQPVGSPLSLECTVEGTSNPNLYWYRQAAGRGLQLLFYSVGIGQISSEVPQNLSASRPQDRQFILSSKKLLLSDSGFYLCAWSDQGGGAFFGQGTRLTVV.